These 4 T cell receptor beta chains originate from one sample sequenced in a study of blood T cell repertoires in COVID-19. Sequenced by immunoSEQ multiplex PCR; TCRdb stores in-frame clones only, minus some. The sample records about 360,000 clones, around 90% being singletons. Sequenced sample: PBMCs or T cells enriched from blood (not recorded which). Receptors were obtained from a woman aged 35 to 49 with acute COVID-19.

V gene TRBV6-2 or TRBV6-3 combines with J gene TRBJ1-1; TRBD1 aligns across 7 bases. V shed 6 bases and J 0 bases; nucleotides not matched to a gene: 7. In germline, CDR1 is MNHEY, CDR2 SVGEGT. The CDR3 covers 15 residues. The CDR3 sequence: CASSAGQRMNTEAFF. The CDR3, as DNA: TGTGCCAGCAGCGCGGGACAGCGAATGAACACTGAAGCTTTCTTT.

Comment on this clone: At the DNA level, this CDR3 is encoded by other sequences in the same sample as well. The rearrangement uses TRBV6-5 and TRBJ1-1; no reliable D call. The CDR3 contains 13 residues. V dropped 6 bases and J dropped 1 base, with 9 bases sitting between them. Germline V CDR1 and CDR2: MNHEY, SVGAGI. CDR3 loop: CASSRGGNTEAFF. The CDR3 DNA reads TGTGCCAGCAGCCGCGGCGGGAACACTGAAGCTTTCTTT.

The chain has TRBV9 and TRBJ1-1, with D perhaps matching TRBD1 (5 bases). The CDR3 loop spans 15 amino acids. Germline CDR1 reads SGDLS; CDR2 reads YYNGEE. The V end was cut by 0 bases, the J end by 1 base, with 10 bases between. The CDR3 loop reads CASSVVAGKNTEAFF. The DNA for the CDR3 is TGTGCCAGCAGCGTAGTCGCAGGGAAGAACACTGAAGCTTTCTTT.

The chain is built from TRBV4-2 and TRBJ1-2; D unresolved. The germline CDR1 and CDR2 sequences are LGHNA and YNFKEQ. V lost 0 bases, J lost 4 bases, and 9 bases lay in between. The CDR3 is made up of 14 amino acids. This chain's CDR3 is CASSQEAGLYGYTF. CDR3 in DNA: TGTGCCAGCAGCCAAGAGGCAGGCCTCTATGGCTACACCTTC.